The rows below give T cell receptor beta chains drawn from one sample of a study of cytomegalovirus exposure and HLA in healthy donors. Data came from immunoSEQ multiplex PCR; TCRdb stores just in-frame clones and leaves some out. The sample spans around 150,000 clones; the ten largest clones claim approximately 2.4%. Sequenced sample: PBMCs. These receptors all stem from a man aged 40-55 years in good health and CMV-seronegative. Each CDR3 is given with its conserved first and last residue. Each record gives: D gene, CDR3 length, V gene, J gene, CDR3 DNA, CDR3 protein. The D gene is left open where the match is weak.

d_gene: -
len: 13
v_gene: TRBV18
j_gene: TRBJ1-4
CDR3nt: TGTGCCAGCTCAGACAGGAATAATGAAAAACTGTTTTTT
CDR3aa: CASSDRNNEKLFF

d_gene: TRBD1
len: 14
v_gene: TRBV27
j_gene: TRBJ2-1
CDR3nt: TGTGCCAGCAGCGCAGGGGGATCCTACAATGAGCAGTTCTTC
CDR3aa: CASSAGGSYNEQFF

d_gene: -
len: 15
v_gene: TRBV4-3
j_gene: TRBJ1-2
CDR3nt: TGCGCCAGCAGCCAAGATCTAGGAACCGGGTATGGCTACACCTTC
CDR3aa: CASSQDLGTGYGYTF

d_gene: TRBD1
len: 14
v_gene: TRBV5-1
j_gene: TRBJ1-3
CDR3nt: TGCGCCAGCAGCTCGGGGACAGTTGGAAACACCATATATTTT
CDR3aa: CASSSGTVGNTIYF

d_gene: -
len: 14
v_gene: TRBV7-6
j_gene: TRBJ2-5
CDR3nt: TGTGCCAGCAGCTCAACAGGAAAACAAGAGACCCAGTACTTC
CDR3aa: CASSSTGKQETQYF

d_gene: -
len: 12
v_gene: TRBV5-1
j_gene: TRBJ2-7
CDR3nt: TGCGCCAGCAGCCCAACGCGCGGCGAGCAGTACTTC
CDR3aa: CASSPTRGEQYF

d_gene: -
len: 15
v_gene: TRBV28
j_gene: TRBJ1-1
CDR3nt: TGTGCCAGCAGTTTGGGGGGGACGCGAGACACTGAAGCTTTCTTT
CDR3aa: CASSLGGTRDTEAFF

d_gene: -
len: 15
v_gene: TRBV7-3
j_gene: TRBJ2-1
CDR3nt: TGTGCCAGCAGCTTTTATGCGAGCTCCTACAATGAGCAGTTCTTC
CDR3aa: CASSFYASSYNEQFF

d_gene: -
len: 14
v_gene: TRBV19
j_gene: TRBJ1-6
CDR3nt: TGTGCTAGTAGTATAATAGCGGAAAATTCACCCCTCCACTTT
CDR3aa: CASSIIAENSPLHF

d_gene: -
len: 13
v_gene: TRBV11-2
j_gene: TRBJ2-5
CDR3nt: TGTGCCAGCAGCTTTAGCGTCGGGGAGACCCAGTACTTC
CDR3aa: CASSFSVGETQYF

d_gene: TRBD1
len: 17
v_gene: TRBV5-1
j_gene: TRBJ2-3
CDR3nt: TGCGCCAGCAGCTTGCCTCTAACAGGGGGCAACACAGATACGCAGTATTTT
CDR3aa: CASSLPLTGGNTDTQYF

d_gene: TRBD1
len: 13
v_gene: TRBV25-1
j_gene: TRBJ1-2
CDR3nt: TGTGCCACCACCCCGGGACAGGGGATTTCCTACACCTTC
CDR3aa: CATTPGQGISYTF

d_gene: -
len: 13
v_gene: TRBV5-4
j_gene: TRBJ1-2
CDR3nt: TGTGCCAGCAGCTGGGGGCAGGTGAATGGCTACACCTTC
CDR3aa: CASSWGQVNGYTF

d_gene: -
len: 15
v_gene: TRBV5-5
j_gene: TRBJ2-7
CDR3nt: TGTGCCAGCAGTCGGGGAACGGACAGCTCCTACGAGCAGTACTTC
CDR3aa: CASSRGTDSSYEQYF

d_gene: -
len: 15
v_gene: TRBV6-1
j_gene: TRBJ1-6
CDR3nt: TGTGCCAGCAGTTCCCATCCAGGGGTGGGATCACCCCTCCACTTT
CDR3aa: CASSSHPGVGSPLHF

d_gene: -
len: 13
v_gene: TRBV4-1
j_gene: TRBJ1-4
CDR3nt: TGCGCCAGCAGCCAAGATTTAAGCGAAAAACTGTTTTTT
CDR3aa: CASSQDLSEKLFF

d_gene: TRBD2
len: 15
v_gene: TRBV6-6
j_gene: TRBJ2-2
CDR3nt: TGTGCCATCAGCGGGGGGGCCTCGAACACCGGGGAGCTGTTTTTT
CDR3aa: CAISGGASNTGELFF

d_gene: TRBD1
len: 14
v_gene: TRBV29-1
j_gene: TRBJ1-2
CDR3nt: TGCAGCGTAGAATCGGGACAGGGGTTTAGAGGCTACACCTTC
CDR3aa: CSVESGQGFRGYTF

d_gene: TRBD2
len: 15
v_gene: TRBV6-4
j_gene: TRBJ2-3
CDR3nt: TGTGCCAGCAGTACTAGCGGGGGGCCGGGAGATACGCAGTATTTT
CDR3aa: CASSTSGGPGDTQYF

d_gene: -
len: 14
v_gene: TRBV6-5
j_gene: TRBJ1-6
CDR3nt: TGTGCCAGCAAACCACAGGGCTCGGTTTCACCCCTCCACTTT
CDR3aa: CASKPQGSVSPLHF

d_gene: TRBD1
len: 14
v_gene: TRBV7-9
j_gene: TRBJ1-2
CDR3nt: TGTGCCAGCAGCTTTCCCGGGACAGCCTATGGCTACACCTTC
CDR3aa: CASSFPGTAYGYTF

d_gene: TRBD2
len: 16
v_gene: TRBV5-6
j_gene: TRBJ2-5
CDR3nt: TGTGCCAGCAGTAGAGGGACTAGCGGGGCCCAAGAGACCCAGTACTTC
CDR3aa: CASSRGTSGAQETQYF

d_gene: TRBD1
len: 14
v_gene: TRBV7-2
j_gene: TRBJ2-5
CDR3nt: TGTGCCAGCAAGCCCTCCGGGACAGGGGGGACCCAGTACTTC
CDR3aa: CASKPSGTGGTQYF

d_gene: -
len: 17
v_gene: TRBV5-4
j_gene: TRBJ2-2
CDR3nt: TGTGCCAGCAGCCGGGGACCGGCCGGGGGGCTCACCGGGGAGCTGTTTTTT
CDR3aa: CASSRGPAGGLTGELFF